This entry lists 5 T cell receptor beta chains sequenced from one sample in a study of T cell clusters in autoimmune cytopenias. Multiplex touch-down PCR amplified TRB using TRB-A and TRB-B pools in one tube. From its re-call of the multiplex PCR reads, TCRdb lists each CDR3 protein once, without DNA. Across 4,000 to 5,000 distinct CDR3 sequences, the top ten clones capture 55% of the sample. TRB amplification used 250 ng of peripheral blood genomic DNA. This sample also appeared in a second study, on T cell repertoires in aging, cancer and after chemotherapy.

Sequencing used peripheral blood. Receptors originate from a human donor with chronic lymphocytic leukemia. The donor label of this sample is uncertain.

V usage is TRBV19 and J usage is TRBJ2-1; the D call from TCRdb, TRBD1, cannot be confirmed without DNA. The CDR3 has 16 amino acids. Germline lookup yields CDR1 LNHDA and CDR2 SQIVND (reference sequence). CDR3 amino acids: CASSIRGGVIYNEQFF.

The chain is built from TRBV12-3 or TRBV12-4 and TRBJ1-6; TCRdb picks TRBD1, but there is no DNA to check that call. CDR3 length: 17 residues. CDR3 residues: CASREGTGGRRGSPLHF.

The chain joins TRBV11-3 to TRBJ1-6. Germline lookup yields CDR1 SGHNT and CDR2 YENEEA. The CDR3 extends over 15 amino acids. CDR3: CASSPGDSYNSPLHF. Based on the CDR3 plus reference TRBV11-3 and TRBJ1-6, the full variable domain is EAGVVQSPRYKIIEKKQPVAFWCNPISGHNTLYWYLQNLGQGPELLIRYENEEAVDDSQLPKDRFSAERLKGVDSTLKIQPAELGDSAVYLCASSPGDSYNSPLHFGNGTRLTVT.

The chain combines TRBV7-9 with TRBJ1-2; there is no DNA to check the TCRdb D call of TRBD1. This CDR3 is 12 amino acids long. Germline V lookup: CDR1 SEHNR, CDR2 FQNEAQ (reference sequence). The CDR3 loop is CASSAGQGGYTF.

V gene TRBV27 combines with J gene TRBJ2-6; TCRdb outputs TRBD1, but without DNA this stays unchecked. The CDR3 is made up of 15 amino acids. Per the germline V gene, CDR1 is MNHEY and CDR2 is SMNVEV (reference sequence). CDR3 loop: CASSPTGAGANVLTF.